Listed here are 9 T cell receptor beta chains from one sample, sequenced in a study of Ad26.COV2.S vaccination and SARS-CoV-2 variants. The treatment is: about 20 received Ad26.COV2.S at low or high dose, single or two shots; five or six received placebo; per-sample allocation not given. Sampling was done on day 63 after the first vaccine or placebo injection. This table comes from immunoSEQ multiplex PCR, and its TCRdb copy is limited to in-frame clones, with some not included. Altogether some 450,000 clones are present, roughly 91% being singletons, with the ten largest covering approximately 4.3%. Sequenced material: peripheral blood, taken in a trial of Ad26.COV2.S vaccine versus placebo. Every receptor here comes from a person aged 18 to 59 who received the Ad26.COV2.S COVID-19 vaccine or a placebo.

This clone is a singleton in its sample. The chain combines TRBV7-2 with TRBJ2-7; 12 bases are shared with TRBD2. The V and J ends lost 3 bases and 2 bases, in that order; junction bases with no gene match: 5. Germline V lookup: CDR1 SGHTA, CDR2 FQGNSA. This CDR3 has 16 amino acids. In nucleotides, the CDR3 is TGTGCCAGCAGCTTTGCTAGCGGGAGGGGAACCTACGAGCAGTACTTC. As protein: CASSFASGRGTYEQYF.

The V and J genes are TRBV3-1 (or the pseudogene TRBV3-2) and TRBJ1-3, with 7 bases aligning to TRBD1. Germline assignment: CDR1 LGHDT and CDR2 YNNKEL (reference sequence). This CDR3 is 18 amino acids long. Unmatched junction bases numbered 13, after V lost 1 base and J lost 4 bases. The CDR3 region is CASSQGTGPHRGGNTIYF. The CDR3 bases are TGTGCCAGCAGCCAAGGAACGGGACCCCACAGGGGAGGAAACACCATATATTTT.

This clone occurred a few times. The gene calls are TRBV30 and TRBJ2-7, with 9 nucleotides matching TRBD2. Trimming took 7 bases from V and 2 from J; bases not matched to a gene: 3. Germline V gene sequence: CDR1 GTSNPN, CDR2 SVGIG (reference sequence). This CDR3 spans 12 amino acids. For the CDR3, the DNA is TGTGCCTTGACTAGCGGAACCTACGAGCAGTACTTC. Residues: CALTSGTYEQYF.

This clone was seen only once. This chain links TRBV12-3 or TRBV12-4 with TRBJ1-6, with D hard to call. V lost 5 bases to trimming and J lost 5 bases, with 7 bases between them. There are 13 residues in the CDR3. CDR3 sequence: CASSLTDNSPLHF. CDR3 nucleotides: TGTGCCAGCAGTCTTACTGATAATTCACCCCTCCACTTT.

This clone showed up just a few times. The rearrangement links TRBV7-9 to TRBJ1-3; the D gene is possibly TRBD1 (6 bases). This CDR3 has 14 residues. V was clipped by 7 bases and J by 1 base, with 11 bases between them. Germline loops: CDR1 SEHNR, CDR2 FQNEAQ (reference sequence). CDR3 nucleotides: TGTGCCAGCACCGCAGGGGATTCTGGAAACACCATATATTTT. Translated: CASTAGDSGNTIYF.

The chain employs TRBV4-1 and TRBJ1-2; no definite D call. Deletions cut 0 bases from V and 5 bases from J, with 7 bases between. Germline V gene sequence: CDR1 MGHRA, CDR2 YSYEKL. This CDR3 is 13 amino acids long. This CDR3 is CASSQEGFYGYTF. Written as DNA, the CDR3 is TGCGCCAGCAGCCAAGAAGGGTTTTATGGCTACACCTTC.

The chain couples TRBV11-3 to TRBJ2-2; unclear D gene. V was trimmed by 5 bases and J by 3 bases, leaving 7 bases between them. Germline loops: CDR1 SGHNT, CDR2 YENEEA. The CDR3 is made up of 13 amino acids. CDR3 loop: CASSLQDTGELFF. The CDR3 coding sequence is TGTGCCAGCAGCCTCCAAGACACCGGGGAGCTGTTTTTT.

This clone was observed once. The chain employs TRBV28 and TRBJ2-1; 10 nucleotides line up with TRBD2. Germline values: CDR1 MDHEN, CDR2 SYDVKM. The V and J ends lost 2 bases and 4 bases, in that order; junction bases with no gene match: 8. The CDR3 extends over 17 amino acids. In DNA form, the CDR3 reads TGTGCCAGCAGTTTAGTGGCTAGCGGGAGCGGGTACAATGAGCAGTTCTTC. Translation gives CASSLVASGSGYNEQFF. Complete variable domain (other parts from reference TRBV28 and TRBJ2-1): DVKVTQSSRYLVKRTGEKVFLECVQDMDHENMFWYRQDPGLGLRLIYFSYDVKMKEKGDIPEGYSVSREKKERFSLILESASTNQTSMYLCASSLVASGSGYNEQFFGPGTRLTVL.

The chain links TRBV6-1 to TRBJ2-1; the D gene is possibly TRBD1 (5 bases). CDR1 MNHNS and CDR2 SASEGT come from the germline V gene. V was shortened by 3 bases and J by 6 bases, with 12 bases between the two germline ends. The CDR3 consists of 14 residues. CDR3 residues: CASSEGPGFNEQFF. The CDR3 nucleotides are TGTGCCAGCAGTGAGGGGCCAGGGTTCAATGAGCAGTTCTTC.